This TCR beta chain was identified in a study of T cells in Graves' hyperthyroidism and ophthalmopathy (dated by TCRdb to between 2018 and 2021). In terms of the full investigation: Peripheral blood samples were taken at initial diagnosis, before any treatment was given. A discovery cohort of roughly 100 patients, about 43 with Graves' ophthalmopathy and 55 to 60 with stable Graves' hyperthyroidism, was used to find distinguishing TCR V-J signatures. An independent validation cohort of under 20 hyperthyroidism patients and 17 patients who later progressed to ophthalmopathy tested prospective prediction of ophthalmopathy. The approximately 98 discovery patients were randomly divided into training and test sets at a 7:3 ratio. In over five Graves' hyperthyroidism patients, the study also compared T-cell repertoires from thyroid tissue with T-cell repertoires from blood. After sampling, hyperthyroidism patients received methimazole starting at 30 mg daily, and ophthalmopathy patients received high-dose intravenous methylprednisolone. The paper describes TCR Vbeta CDR3 sequencing of around 130 peripheral blood samples, made up of 43 ophthalmopathy patients, 70 to 75 hyperthyroidism patients and about 17 progressor patients. Study-level results and caveats: No statistical method was used to set the sample size in advance, and investigators knew the group allocation. Most expanded thyroid clonotypes (frequency above 0.001) were also detected in blood, suggesting blood repertoires may reflect thyroid immune responses. A 13 V-J signature model separated ophthalmopathy from stable hyperthyroidism, with approximately 87% sensitivity and roughly 81% specificity in cross-validation and 80%/75% in testing. In validation, the model predicted progression to ophthalmopathy with approximately 69% sensitivity and 72% to 85% specificity, a median of 6.5 months before onset.

Stable Graves' hyperthyroidism was defined as no progression to ophthalmopathy during 18 months of follow-up. Hyperthyroidism patients were aged 18 to 65 years and newly diagnosed, with disease duration of less than 2 months. Any patient with an uncontrolled infection, another autoimmune disease, pregnancy or lactation was excluded. Diagnoses were established on the basis of clinical symptoms, serum thyroxine and TRAb, thyroid ultrasound, and orbital computed tomography. PBMCs were separated from 10 ml of fresh peripheral blood using Ficoll-Paque density gradient centrifugation. Total RNA was extracted using Trizol reagent, and RNA quality was assessed on an Agilent 2100 Bioanalyzer. CDR3 length: 14 amino acids, cysteine to phenylalanine. The read is trimmed to its CDR3 DNA, 42 bases read in frame from base 1. Trimming takes 10 bases from V and 7 bases from J, and the germline ends sit 20 bases apart. The germline V gene sets CDR1 to ENHRY and CDR2 to SYGVKD.

Amplification of TCR beta CDR3 regions was carried out from RNA transcripts. The first round of RT-PCR for the TCR CDR3 was performed with the HTBI primer set and the Qiagen OneStep RT-PCR kit. The libraries were constructed in a second round of multiplex PCR and then size-selected and purified. Sequencing of the libraries was done on an Illumina HiSeq2000 using paired-end 100 bp reads. Per the authors' processing: SOAPnuke was used to process the raw data, throwing out any read that contained adapters or uncalled bases, had a mean Phred below 15, or lacked an exact constant-primer or identifier match. High-quality paired reads were merged with COPE v1.2.5, and unique nucleotide sequences were defined as clonotypes. Clonotypes were aligned to IMGT TRBV, TRBD and TRBJ reference segments using MiTCR v1.1. The analysis was restricted to V-J combinations with a frequency above 0.0001, which together covered 99.2% of the repertoires. A TCS score was defined as the ratio of F50 (clonal expansion) to E x V (chaos), with BLOSUM62-based TCRdist applied between CDR3 peptides within each V-J. Welch's t-statistics and random forest reduced roughly 530 V-J features to 13, which were used in a naive Bayes classifier (R e1071). TCRdb ran its own pipeline on the public reads, namely fastp trimming at Q25 and MiXCR clone calling, and kept in-frame beta chains. When rows share a CDR3 protein, they turn into one entry using the most common DNA and genes. The authors' filters were not applied to this entry. This sample lists around 420,000 distinct CDR3 sequences; around a sixth were detected once. Of the sample, almost 8% falls within the top ten clones.

This clonotype was found many times. Its antigen remains undetermined. No much larger clone exists at a distance of one base, and base qualities are not known. The sample comprised blood. The source of this sequence is a woman aged 18-29 years with Graves' hyperthyroidism. Recombination connected TRBV10-3 to TRBJ2-1; the D match is possibly TRBD1 or TRBD2, with 5 bases aligned in each. The CDR3 reads as follows: CATGTRGDHNEQFF. The base sequence is TGTGCCACCGGTACGAGGGGCGACCATAATGAGCAGTTCTTC.